The clone carrying this TCR beta chain is a singleton in its sample. Autoimmune disease history or systemic immunosuppression meant exclusion. V lost 2 bases, J lost 1 base, and 4 bases stayed unmatched. This CDR3 comprises 15 residues. CDR1 SGHAT and CDR2 FQNNGV come from the germline V gene. Assay: immunoSEQ multiplex PCR; the TCRdb copy retains only in-frame clones and omits some. In the table there are around 77,000 clones, around 82% of which are singletons. The sample is drawn from a study of OX40 agonist ivuxolimab in advanced cancers. Study-wide context: Patients were treated with ivuxolimab, an agonistic anti-OX40 (CD134) antibody.

The receptor was derived from an adult with an advanced solid tumor such as melanoma, head and neck, liver or kidney cancer. The V call is TRBV11-2, the J call TRBJ1-1, with TRBD1 identical over 7 bases. The sequencing used CD4+ or CD8+ T cells sorted from blood, collected in a trial of the OX40 agonist ivuxolimab. DNA for the CDR3: TGTGCCAGCAGCTTACGACAGGGCGGGAACACTGAAGCTTTCTTT. Translating it yields CASSLRQGGNTEAFF.